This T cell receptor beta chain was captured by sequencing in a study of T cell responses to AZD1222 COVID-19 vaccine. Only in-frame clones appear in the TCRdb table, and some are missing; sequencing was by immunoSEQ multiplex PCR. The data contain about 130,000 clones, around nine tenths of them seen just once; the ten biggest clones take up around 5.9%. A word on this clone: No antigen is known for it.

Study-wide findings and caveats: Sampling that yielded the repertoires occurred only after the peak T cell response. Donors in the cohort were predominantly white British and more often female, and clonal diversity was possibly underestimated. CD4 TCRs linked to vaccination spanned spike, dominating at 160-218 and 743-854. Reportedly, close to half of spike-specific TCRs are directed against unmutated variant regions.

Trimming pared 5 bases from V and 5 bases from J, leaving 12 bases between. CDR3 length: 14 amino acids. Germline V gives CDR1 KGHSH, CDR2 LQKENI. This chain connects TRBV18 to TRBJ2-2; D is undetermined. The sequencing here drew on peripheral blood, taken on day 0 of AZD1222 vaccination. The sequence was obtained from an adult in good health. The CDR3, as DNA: TGTGCCAGCTCAGACTCTTTGGCTACCGGGGAGCTGTTTTTT. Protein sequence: CASSDSLATGELFF. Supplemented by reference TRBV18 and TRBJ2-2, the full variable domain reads NAGVMQNPRHLVRRRGQEARLRCSPMKGHSHVYWYRQLPEEGLKFMVYLQKENIIDESGMPKERFSAEFPKEGPSILRIQQVVRGDSAAYFCASSDSLATGELFFGEGSRLTVL.